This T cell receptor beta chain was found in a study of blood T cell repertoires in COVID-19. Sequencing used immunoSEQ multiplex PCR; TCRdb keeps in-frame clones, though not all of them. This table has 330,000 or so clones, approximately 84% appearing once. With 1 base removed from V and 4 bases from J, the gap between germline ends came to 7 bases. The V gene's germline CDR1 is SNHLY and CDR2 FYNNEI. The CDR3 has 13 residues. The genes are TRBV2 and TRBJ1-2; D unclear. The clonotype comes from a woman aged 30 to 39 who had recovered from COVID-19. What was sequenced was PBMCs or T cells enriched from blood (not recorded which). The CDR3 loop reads CASSEGNSYGYTF. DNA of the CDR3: TGTGCCAGCAGTGAAGGCAACAGCTATGGCTACACCTTC.